Sequencing of this T cell receptor beta chain was carried out in a study of shared clonotypes between healthy human individuals. Study as a whole: For every donor, three CD4 naive, three CD4 memory, two CD8 naive and one CD8 memory plates were used.

Profiling relied on immunoSEQ multiplex PCR, and the TCRdb table lists in-frame clones only, not all of them. The sample includes some 2.1 million clones, over 85% of them seen just once. Study results and caveats: A handful of donors had around 5.5% of their naive CD4 clonotypes in common. Donor scarcity curtailed the genetic and exposure-history diversity represented herein.

V was trimmed by 4 bases and J by 1 base, leaving 17 bases between them. The germline CDR1 and CDR2 sequences are LGHNA and YSLEER. The CDR3 spans 17 residues. In the naive CD8 group, cells lacked CD45RO and were positively selected for CCR7, so terminally differentiated effector memory CD45RA+ cells were left out. With regard to this clone: Its antigen is unknown.

The rearrangement joins TRBV4-3 to TRBJ2-1; unclear D gene. Specimen: naive CD8+ T cells from PBMCs. This receptor was obtained from a man younger than 35 in good health. Some clones in this sample may be carry-over from other donors' samples. The CDR3 bases are TGCGCCAGCAGCCCTGAATATATAACCCTATCCTACAATGAGCAGTTCTTC. The encoded protein is CASSPEYITLSYNEQFF.